This T cell receptor (beta chain) is from a study of control samples from healthy donors and cancer patients. J was trimmed by 5 bases and V by 4 bases; bases with no gene match: 11. This CDR3 region has 15 residues. CDR1 is SGHAT and CDR2 is FQNNGV in the germline V gene. Some clones are missing from TCRdb's copy, which holds only in-frame ones; the method was immunoSEQ multiplex PCR. The table has about 150,000 clones, approximately 96% seen once. This clone was observed once. Sequencing was done on a sample of blood. J is TRBJ2-7 and V is TRBV11-2; 7 bases are a match to TRBD1. The sequence was collected from a man in his forties in good health. CDR3: CASSSRGFEQHEQYF. CDR3 nucleotides: TGTGCCAGCAGCTCCAGGGGGTTCGAACAACACGAGCAGTACTTC.